These 30 T cell receptor beta chains share one sample of origin, sequenced in a study of blood T cell repertoires in COVID-19. Assay used: immunoSEQ multiplex PCR; TCRdb lists only in-frame clones, some missing. The sample consists of about 200,000 clones, nearly 90% of them appearing once. The sequenced material came from peripheral blood. Source of these receptors: a man aged 50-60 years with acute or convalescent COVID-19.

The V and J genes are TRBV6-5 and TRBJ2-7; a possible D gene is TRBD2 (6 bases). CDR3 length equals 14 residues. The V gene lost 10 bases and the J gene lost 0 bases, with 16 bases spanning the gap. Germline CDR1 MNHEY, CDR2 SVGAGI. The CDR3 region is CATSLADGSYEQYF. In DNA, the CDR3 is TGTGCCACCTCCTTAGCGGACGGCTCCTACGAGCAGTACTTC.

This chain uses TRBV5-1 with TRBJ1-2; 7 bases are shared with TRBD1. From germline, CDR1 is SGHRS and CDR2 YFSETQ. The CDR3 is 14 residues long. V shed 3 bases and J 4 bases; nucleotides not matched to a gene: 6. CDR3: CASSSGTATYGYTF. The CDR3 DNA reads as TGCGCCAGCAGCTCCGGGACAGCAACCTATGGCTACACCTTC. Complete variable domain (other parts from reference TRBV5-1 and TRBJ1-2): KAGVTQTPRYLIKTRGQQVTLSCSPISGHRSVSWYQQTPGQGLQFLFEYFSETQRNKGNFPGRFSGRQFSNSRSEMNVSTLELGDSALYLCASSSGTATYGYTFGSGTRLTVV.

This clone was recorded once. This chain uses TRBV3-1 (or the pseudogene TRBV3-2) with TRBJ1-2; D remains unclear. V was trimmed by 5 bases and J by 4 bases, leaving 17 bases between them. This CDR3 is built from 15 residues. Germline V gene data show CDR1 as LGHDT and CDR2 as YNNKEL (reference sequence). CDR3 amino acids: CASSFTPAAAYGYTF. The DNA for the CDR3 is TGTGCCAGCAGCTTTACTCCGGCGGCAGCCTATGGCTACACCTTC.

For this clone: At one end the junction does not follow the germline gene, possibly because of a read error. This rearrangement joins TRBV4-1 to TRBJ1-1; maybe TRBD1 (6 bases). Germline values: CDR1 MGHRA, CDR2 YSYEKL. This CDR3 is 17 amino acids long. The CDR3 loop reads CASSEEIPRGLNTEAFF. CDR3 sequence (DNA): TGCGCCAGCAGCGAAGAAATACCGCGGGGGCTGAACACTGAAGCTTTCTTT.

The chain carries TRBV12-5 and TRBJ2-7; D uncertain. CDR3 size: 16 residues. Germline CDR1 is LGHNT and CDR2 is FRNRAP. Trimming took off 2 bases at V and 7 bases at J, with 21 bases between the two ends. Written as DNA, the CDR3 is TGTGCTAGTGGTTTGTATCGTGAGCGACGGTCTACGGAGCAGTACGTC. This translates into CASGLYRERRSTEQYV.

CDR3 sequence (DNA): TGTGCCAGCAGCGTAGGTGGAGGGGTTGGGGCGCGGCCCCAGCATTTT. This gives the protein CASSVGGGVGARPQHF. This sequence joins TRBV7-2 and TRBJ1-5; TRBD1 is a possible D gene (5 bases). Trimming removed 5 bases from V and 9 bases from J, with 23 bases in between. Germline-derived CDR1 and CDR2 are SGHTA and FQGNSA. The CDR3 runs 16 residues. The full variable domain, in which reference TRBV7-2 and TRBJ1-5 provide the parts outside the CDR3, is GAGVSQSPSNKVTEKGKDVELRCDPISGHTALYWYRQSLGQGLEFLIYFQGNSAPDKSGLPSDRFSAERTGGSVSTLTIQRTQQEDSAVYLCASSVGGGVGARPQHFGDGTRLSIL.

The V gene is TRBV7-3, the J gene TRBJ2-3; TRBD1 aligns across 7 bases. CDR1 SGHTA and CDR2 FQGTGA come from the germline V gene. The CDR3 loop spans 14 amino acids. Losses at the gene ends were 5 bases for V and 4 bases for J; bases not matched to a gene: 6. CDR3 in DNA: TGTGCCAGCAGCCCCCGACAGGGAGCAGATACGCAGTATTTT. This translates into CASSPRQGADTQYF.

This clone was recorded only once. The CDR3: CASSATGSVETQYF. DNA for the CDR3: TGTGCCAGCAGCGCGACAGGGTCGGTAGAGACCCAGTACTTC. This sequence joins TRBV9 and TRBJ2-5; 7 bases map to TRBD1. Germline V CDR1 and CDR2: SGDLS, YYNGEE. This CDR3 has 14 amino acids. V lost 3 bases, J lost 4 bases, and 6 bases stayed unmatched.

The rearrangement joins TRBV19 to TRBJ2-2; 8 bases are a match to TRBD1. There are 14 residues in the CDR3. Per germline, CDR1 LNHDA and CDR2 SQIVND (reference sequence). J gave up 5 bases and V 6 bases, and 5 bases lay outside the gene matches. The CDR3 reads CASRYQGATGELFF. The DNA of the CDR3 is TGTGCCAGTAGGTACCAGGGGGCGACCGGGGAGCTGTTTTTT.

The rearrangement uses TRBV7-3 and TRBJ2-3; 9 nucleotides line up with TRBD1. The trim removed 3 bases at V and 4 bases at J, leaving 5 bases unmatched. Germline CDR1 is SGHTA and CDR2 is FQGTGA. CDR3 length: 15 residues. CDR3 protein: CASSFGGTGPDTQYF. CDR3 sequence (DNA): TGTGCCAGCAGCTTCGGAGGGACAGGGCCAGATACGCAGTATTTT.

The chain employs TRBV28 and TRBJ1-2, with 10 positions matching TRBD1. The CDR3 has 17 residues. Per the germline V gene, CDR1 is MDHEN and CDR2 is SYDVKM. V was clipped by 5 bases and J by 6 bases; unmatched bases: 15. The DNA of the CDR3 is TGTGCCAGCAGTAAAGACCCGGGACAGGGGCCTGGCGATGGCTACACCTTC. This codes for CASSKDPGQGPGDGYTF.

The rearrangement links TRBV6-6 to TRBJ1-5; D remains unclear. Per the germline V gene, CDR1 is MNHNY and CDR2 is SVGAGI (reference sequence). V shed 2 bases and J shed 6 bases, with 14 bases lying between them. The CDR3 contains 15 residues. CDR3 in DNA: TGTGCCAGCAGTTACGTGCCCCCCCAACTTCAGCCCCAGCATTTT. It is translated as CASSYVPPQLQPQHF.

The chain has TRBV7-3 and TRBJ2-1; a possible D gene is TRBD2 (5 bases). The CDR3 totals 14 residues. Per germline, CDR1 SGHTA and CDR2 FQGTGA. Trimming cost V 5 bases and J 4 bases, with 12 bases left between them. The CDR3 region has the DNA TGTGCCAGCAGCCCTAGCTTCACTTACAATGAGCAGTTCTTC. Its protein product is CASSPSFTYNEQFF.

The J gene is TRBJ1-1, the V gene TRBV4-1; 8 nucleotides line up with TRBD1. The CDR3 is 17 amino acids. Germline CDR1 reads MGHRA; CDR2 reads YSYEKL. V was clipped by 0 bases and J by 5 bases; unmatched bases: 11. The chain's CDR3 is CASSQDSAGGSRTEAFF. CDR3 coding DNA: TGCGCCAGCAGCCAAGACTCTGCAGGGGGCTCCCGGACTGAAGCTTTCTTT.

The rearrangement links TRBV21-1 to TRBJ1-5; TRBD1 is taken as the D call from the table, unchecked against the DNA. TRBV21-1 is labeled a pseudogene. The CDR3 runs 15 residues. The CDR3 reads CASSSRTGVSQPQHF. The DNA for the CDR3 is TGTGCCAGCAGCAGCCGGACAGGGGTGAGTCAGCCCCAGCATTTT.

The J gene is TRBJ1-6, the V gene TRBV9, with D perhaps matching TRBD1 (6 bases). Trimming took off 3 bases at V and 9 bases at J, with 10 bases between the two ends. Germline loops: CDR1 SGDLS, CDR2 YYNGEE. This CDR3 spans 13 amino acids. In DNA form, the CDR3 reads TGTGCCAGCAGCGAGCAGGGGTTTTCACCCCTCCACTTT. It translates to CASSEQGFSPLHF.

The chain carries TRBV5-4 and TRBJ2-3; possible D gene TRBD1, 6 bases. The ends were cut back, 0 bases at V and 2 bases at J, with 10 bases in the middle. Germline CDR1 reads SGHNT; CDR2 reads YYREEE (reference sequence). CDR3 length: 15 amino acids. CDR3 bases: TGTGCCAGCAGCTTGGGACAGGCAAACACAGATACGCAGTATTTT. It translates to CASSLGQANTDTQYF.

The chain has TRBV5-1 and TRBJ2-5; 10 bases line up with TRBD1. CDR1 is SGHRS, CDR2 YFSETQ, per germline. The CDR3 totals 20 residues. V shed 0 bases and J 2 bases; nucleotides not matched to a gene: 16. The CDR3 DNA reads as TGCGCCAGCAGCTTGGCCCCGCACGCCGCCGACAGGGGGCCACAAGAGACCCAGTACTTC. Protein: CASSLAPHAADRGPQETQYF.

The chain carries TRBV5-6 and TRBJ1-2, with TRBD1 matching 10 bases. J gave up 2 bases and V 4 bases, and 5 bases lay outside the gene matches. This CDR3 has 15 amino acids. Germline values: CDR1 SGHDT, CDR2 YYEEEE. The DNA of the CDR3 is TGTGCCAGCAGCCGGTGGGACAGGGGAAACTATGGCTACACCTTC. It codes for CASSRWDRGNYGYTF.

The chain recombines TRBV2 with TRBJ1-4; no clear D. Germline V gene lookup returns CDR1 SNHLY and CDR2 FYNNEI. V dropped 7 bases and J dropped 5 bases, with 11 bases sitting between them. This CDR3 has 13 amino acids. Here the CDR3 reads CASTEIPNEKLFF. The DNA for the CDR3 is TGTGCCAGCACAGAAATACCGAATGAAAAACTGTTTTTT.

The rearrangement links TRBV5-1 to TRBJ2-1; 9 bases fit TRBD1. Germline assignment: CDR1 SGHRS and CDR2 YFSETQ. This CDR3 is built from 15 residues. J gave up 4 bases and V 0 bases, and 2 bases lay outside the gene matches. This chain's CDR3 is CASSLEGTGYNEQFF. The CDR3 nucleotides are TGCGCCAGCAGCTTGGAGGGGACAGGGTACAATGAGCAGTTCTTC.

The chain employs TRBV3-1 (or the pseudogene TRBV3-2) and TRBJ2-3, with 10 bases aligning to TRBD2. V lost 1 base to trimming and J lost 6 bases; unmatched junction nucleotides: 4. The length of the CDR3 is 15 residues. The germline gives CDR1 LGHDT, CDR2 YNNKEL (reference sequence). CDR3 region: CASSQGGLATDTQYF. The CDR3 DNA follows: TGTGCCAGCAGCCAAGGGGGACTAGCGACCGATACGCAGTATTTT.

The gene calls are TRBV7-2 and TRBJ2-7; TRBD2 matches at 12 bases. The junction had 7 bases not matched to a gene; V was cut back by 4 bases and J by 3 bases. Germline assignment: CDR1 SGHTA and CDR2 FQGNSA. The CDR3 is made up of 16 amino acids. This chain's CDR3 is CASSSTETSGSYEQYF. In DNA form, the CDR3 reads TGTGCCAGCAGCTCAACGGAGACTAGCGGGAGCTACGAGCAGTACTTC.

The V gene is TRBV5-5, the J gene TRBJ1-1; tentative D call: TRBD1 (5 bases). The CDR3 is 13 amino acids. Deletions cut 6 bases from V and 0 bases from J, with 9 bases between. The germline V gene has CDR1 SGHKS and CDR2 YYEKEE (reference sequence). The CDR3 loop is CASNRQLNTEAFF. The CDR3 DNA sequence: TGTGCCAGCAACAGACAGCTGAACACTGAAGCTTTCTTT.

The V gene is TRBV11-3, the J gene TRBJ2-1, with a tentative D call TRBD1 (5 bases). The CDR3 totals 13 residues. Trimming removed 3 bases from V and 5 bases from J, with 8 bases in between. The germline CDR1 and CDR2 sequences are SGHNT and YENEEA. The CDR3 bases are TGTGCCAGCAGCTTGGCAGGGAACAATGAGCAGTTCTTC. This codes for CASSLAGNNEQFF.

This clone was seen just once. The V call is TRBV28, the J call TRBJ1-5; D perhaps matches TRBD1 (5 bases). V lost 6 bases to trimming and J lost 2 bases, with 11 bases between them. Per germline, CDR1 MDHEN and CDR2 SYDVKM. The CDR3 has 14 residues. CDR3 nucleotide sequence: TGTGCCAGCAGCTCGGGGGATGGCAATCAGCCCCAGCATTTT. Translated: CASSSGDGNQPQHF.

The genes are TRBV21-1 and TRBJ1-5; TRBD1 is taken as the D call from the table, unchecked against the DNA. TRBV21-1 is described as a pseudogene. The CDR3 totals 17 residues. CDR3 coding DNA: TGTGCCAGCAGCAAAGCCTGGGGACAGGGTTGTTGTCAGCCCCAGCATTTT. Protein: CASSKAWGQGCCQPQHF.

This clone appeared a single time. The rearrangement links TRBV27 to TRBJ1-5; D ambiguous. V was clipped by 6 bases and J by 2 bases, with 20 bases between them. This CDR3 is built from 17 residues. Germline values: CDR1 MNHEY, CDR2 SMNVEV (reference sequence). DNA of the CDR3: TGTGCCAGCAGCCGCCTTTTCGACACCGGGGGCAATCAGCCCCAGCATTTT. This sequence encodes CASSRLFDTGGNQPQHF.

This clone was picked up one time. This rearrangement joins TRBV18 to TRBJ2-5, with D hard to call. This CDR3 comprises 12 residues. Looked up from germline, CDR1 is KGHSH and CDR2 is LQKENI. V dropped 3 bases and J dropped 3 bases, with 5 bases sitting between them. CDR3 coding DNA: TGTGCCAGCTCACCCGAGGAAGAGACCCAGTACTTC. As protein: CASSPEEETQYF.

The chain has TRBV28 and TRBJ1-5; perhaps TRBD1 as D (5 bases). V gave up 6 bases and J gave up 0 bases, with 15 bases separating them. This CDR3 contains 16 residues. CDR1 MDHEN and CDR2 SYDVKM come from the germline V gene. DNA for the CDR3: TGTGCCAGCAGCCCCTACAGGACGTATAGCAATCAGCCCCAGCATTTT. Amino acids: CASSPYRTYSNQPQHF. The full variable domain, rest sourced from reference TRBV28 and TRBJ1-5, is DVKVTQSSRYLVKRTGEKVFLECVQDMDHENMFWYRQDPGLGLRLIYFSYDVKMKEKGDIPEGYSVSREKKERFSLILESASTNQTSMYLCASSPYRTYSNQPQHFGDGTRLSIL.